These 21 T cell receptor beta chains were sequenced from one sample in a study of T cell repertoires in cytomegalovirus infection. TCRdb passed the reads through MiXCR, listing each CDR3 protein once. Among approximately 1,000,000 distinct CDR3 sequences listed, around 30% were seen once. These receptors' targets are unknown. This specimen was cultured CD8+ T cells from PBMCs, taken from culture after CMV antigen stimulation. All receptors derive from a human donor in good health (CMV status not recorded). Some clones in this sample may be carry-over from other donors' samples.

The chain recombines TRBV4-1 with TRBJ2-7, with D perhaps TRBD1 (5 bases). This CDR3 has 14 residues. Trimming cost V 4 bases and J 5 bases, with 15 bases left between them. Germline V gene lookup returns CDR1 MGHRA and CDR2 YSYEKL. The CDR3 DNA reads TGCGCCAGCAGCCCGACCGACAGCCGTCACGAGCAGTACTTC. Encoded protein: CASSPTDSRHEQYF.

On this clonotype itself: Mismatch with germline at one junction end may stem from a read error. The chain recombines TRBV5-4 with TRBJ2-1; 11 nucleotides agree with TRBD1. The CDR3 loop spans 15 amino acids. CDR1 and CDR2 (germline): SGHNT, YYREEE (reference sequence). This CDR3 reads CVSRGTGTGGNEQFF. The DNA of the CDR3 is TGTGTCAGCAGGGGAACCGGGACAGGGGGGAATGAGCAGTTCTTC.

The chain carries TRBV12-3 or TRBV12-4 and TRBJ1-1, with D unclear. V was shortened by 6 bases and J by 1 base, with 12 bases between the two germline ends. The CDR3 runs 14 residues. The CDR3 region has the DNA TGTGCCAGCAGCCCTCTCCTCAGGAACACTGAAGCTTTCTTT. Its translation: CASSPLLRNTEAFF.

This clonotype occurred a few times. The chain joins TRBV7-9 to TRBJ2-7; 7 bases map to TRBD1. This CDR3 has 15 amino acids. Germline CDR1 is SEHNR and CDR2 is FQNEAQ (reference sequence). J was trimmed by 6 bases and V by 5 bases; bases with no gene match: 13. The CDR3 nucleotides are TGTGCCAGCAGCCCATCTGAGGGGGCGCAGGGCGAGCAGTACTTC. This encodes CASSPSEGAQGEQYF.

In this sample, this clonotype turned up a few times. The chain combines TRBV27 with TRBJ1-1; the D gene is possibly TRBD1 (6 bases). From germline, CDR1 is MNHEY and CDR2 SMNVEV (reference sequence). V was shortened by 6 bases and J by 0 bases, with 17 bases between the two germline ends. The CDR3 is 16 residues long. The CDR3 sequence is CASRRQALSMNTEAFF. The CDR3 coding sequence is TGTGCCAGCAGGAGACAGGCCCTTTCAATGAACACTGAAGCTTTCTTT.

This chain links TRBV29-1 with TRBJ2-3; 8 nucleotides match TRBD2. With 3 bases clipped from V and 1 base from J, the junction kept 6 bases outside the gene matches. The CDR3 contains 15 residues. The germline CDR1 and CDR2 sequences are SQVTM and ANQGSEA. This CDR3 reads CSVDGRGTRTDTQYF. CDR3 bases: TGCAGCGTTGACGGGAGGGGAACTCGCACAGATACGCAGTATTTT.

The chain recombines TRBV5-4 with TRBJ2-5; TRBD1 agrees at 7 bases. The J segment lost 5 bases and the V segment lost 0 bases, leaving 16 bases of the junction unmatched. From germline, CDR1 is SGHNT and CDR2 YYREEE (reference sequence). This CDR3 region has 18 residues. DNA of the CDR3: TGTGCCAGCAGCTTGGGGGTCGCTTACAGGGACAGACTGGAGACCCAGTACTTC. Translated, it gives CASSLGVAYRDRLETQYF. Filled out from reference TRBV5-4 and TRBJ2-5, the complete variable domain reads ETGVTQSPTHLIKTRGQQVTLRCSSQSGHNTVSWYQQALGQGPQFIFQYYREEENGRGNFPPRFSGLQFPNYSSELNVNALELDDSALYLCASSLGVAYRDRLETQYFGPGTRLLVL.

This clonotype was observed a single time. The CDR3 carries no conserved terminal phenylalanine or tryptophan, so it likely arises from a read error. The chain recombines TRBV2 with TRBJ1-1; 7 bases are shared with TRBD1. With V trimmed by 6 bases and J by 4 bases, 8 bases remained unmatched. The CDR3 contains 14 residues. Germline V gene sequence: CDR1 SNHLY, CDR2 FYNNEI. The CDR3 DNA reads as TGTGCCAGCAGCCCGACAGGGTATGGCACTGAAGCTTTCTCT. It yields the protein CASSPTGYGTEAFS.

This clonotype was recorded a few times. CDR3 loop: CASSQEMGVYSAFF. The CDR3 DNA reads TGTGCCAGCAGCCAAGAAATGGGCGTATATTCGGCTTTCTTT. This chain joins TRBV14 and TRBJ1-1; D is unresolved. The germline V gene has CDR1 SGHDN and CDR2 FVKESK. This CDR3 is 14 amino acids long. Trimming removed 0 bases at V and 11 bases at J, with 16 bases between.

For the CDR3, the DNA is TGCAGTGCTAGAGAGGTTAACAGGGACGAAGCTTTCTTT. Residues: CSAREVNRDEAFF. The chain joins TRBV20-1 to TRBJ1-1, with TRBD1 as a possible D gene (6 bases). This CDR3 has 13 residues. Germline V lookup: CDR1 DFQATT, CDR2 SNEGSKA (reference sequence). V lost 0 bases, J lost 8 bases, and 13 bases lay in between.

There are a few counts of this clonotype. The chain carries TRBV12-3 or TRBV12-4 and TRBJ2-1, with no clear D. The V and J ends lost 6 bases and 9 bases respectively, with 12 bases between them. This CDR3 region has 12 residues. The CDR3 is CASSLIESEQFF. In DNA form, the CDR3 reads TGTGCCAGCAGCCTCATCGAAAGTGAGCAGTTCTTC.

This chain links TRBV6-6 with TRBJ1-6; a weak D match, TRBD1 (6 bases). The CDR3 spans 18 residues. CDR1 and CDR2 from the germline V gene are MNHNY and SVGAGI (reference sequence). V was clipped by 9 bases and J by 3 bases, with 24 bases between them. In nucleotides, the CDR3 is TGTGCCAGGTTATTCGGGACAAGGCCTCATGACTATAATTCACCCCTCCACTTT. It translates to CARLFGTRPHDYNSPLHF.

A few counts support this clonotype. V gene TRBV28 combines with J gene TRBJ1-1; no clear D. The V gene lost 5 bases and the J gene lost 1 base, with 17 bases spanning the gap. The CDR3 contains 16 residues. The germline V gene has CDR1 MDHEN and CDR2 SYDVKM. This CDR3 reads CASSPQDAWGNTEAFF. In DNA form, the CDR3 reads TGTGCCAGCAGTCCTCAGGACGCCTGGGGGAACACTGAAGCTTTCTTT.

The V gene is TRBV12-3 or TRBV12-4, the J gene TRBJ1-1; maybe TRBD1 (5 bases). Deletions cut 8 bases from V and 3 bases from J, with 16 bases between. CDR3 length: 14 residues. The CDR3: CASVLFVGDTEAFF. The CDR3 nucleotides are TGTGCCAGCGTCCTGTTTGTAGGGGACACTGAAGCTTTCTTT.

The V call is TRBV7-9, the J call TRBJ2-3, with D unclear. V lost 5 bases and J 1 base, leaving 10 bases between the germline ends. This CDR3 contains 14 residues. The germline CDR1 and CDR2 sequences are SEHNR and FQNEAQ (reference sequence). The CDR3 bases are TGTGCCAGCAGCCACCCCTCGGGCACAGATACGCAGTATTTT. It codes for CASSHPSGTDTQYF.

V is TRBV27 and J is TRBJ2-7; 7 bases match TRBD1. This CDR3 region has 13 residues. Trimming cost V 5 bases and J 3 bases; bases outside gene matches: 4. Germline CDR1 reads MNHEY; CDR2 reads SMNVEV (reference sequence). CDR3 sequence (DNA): TGTGCCAGCAGTGCAGGGACAGTCTACGAGCAGTACGTC. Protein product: CASSAGTVYEQYV.

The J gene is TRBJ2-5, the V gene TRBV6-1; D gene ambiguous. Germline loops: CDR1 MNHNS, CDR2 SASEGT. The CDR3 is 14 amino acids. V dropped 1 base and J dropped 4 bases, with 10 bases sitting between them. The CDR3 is CASSEVGSRETQYF. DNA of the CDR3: TGTGCCAGCAGTGAAGTGGGAAGTCGAGAGACCCAGTACTTC.

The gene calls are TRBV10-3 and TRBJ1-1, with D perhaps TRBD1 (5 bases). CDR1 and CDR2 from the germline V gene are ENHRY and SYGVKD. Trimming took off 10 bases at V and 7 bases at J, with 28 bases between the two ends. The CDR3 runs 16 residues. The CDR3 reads CASNNRDLRPGGEAFF. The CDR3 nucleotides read TGTGCCAGCAATAACCGGGACCTCCGTCCGGGAGGTGAAGCTTTCTTT.

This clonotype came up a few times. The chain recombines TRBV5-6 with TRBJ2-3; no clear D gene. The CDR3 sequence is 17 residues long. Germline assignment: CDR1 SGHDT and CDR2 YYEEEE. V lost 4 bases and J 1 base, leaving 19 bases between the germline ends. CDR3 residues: CASSNRMIQEGTDTQYF. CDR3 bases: TGTGCCAGCAGCAACCGGATGATCCAAGAAGGCACAGATACGCAGTATTTT.

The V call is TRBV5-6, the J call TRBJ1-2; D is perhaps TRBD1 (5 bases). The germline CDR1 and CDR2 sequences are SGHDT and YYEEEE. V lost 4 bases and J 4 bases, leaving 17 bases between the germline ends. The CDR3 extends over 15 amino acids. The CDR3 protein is CASSHKTDAGYGYTF. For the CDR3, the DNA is TGTGCCAGCAGCCATAAGACAGATGCGGGCTATGGCTACACCTTC.

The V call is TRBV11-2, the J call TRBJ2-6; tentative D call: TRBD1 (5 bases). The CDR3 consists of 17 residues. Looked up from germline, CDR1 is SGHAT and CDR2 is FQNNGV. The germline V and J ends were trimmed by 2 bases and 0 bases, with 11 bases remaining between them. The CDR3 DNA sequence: TGTGCCAGCAGCTTATACGACAGCATCTCTGGGGCCAACGTCCTGACTTTC. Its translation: CASSLYDSISGANVLTF. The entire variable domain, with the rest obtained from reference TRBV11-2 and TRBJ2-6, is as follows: EAGVAQSPRYKIIEKRQSVAFWCNPISGHATLYWYQQILGQGPKLLIQFQNNGVVDDSQLPKDRFSAERLKGVDSTLKIQPAKLEDSAVYLCASSLYDSISGANVLTFGAGSRLTVL.